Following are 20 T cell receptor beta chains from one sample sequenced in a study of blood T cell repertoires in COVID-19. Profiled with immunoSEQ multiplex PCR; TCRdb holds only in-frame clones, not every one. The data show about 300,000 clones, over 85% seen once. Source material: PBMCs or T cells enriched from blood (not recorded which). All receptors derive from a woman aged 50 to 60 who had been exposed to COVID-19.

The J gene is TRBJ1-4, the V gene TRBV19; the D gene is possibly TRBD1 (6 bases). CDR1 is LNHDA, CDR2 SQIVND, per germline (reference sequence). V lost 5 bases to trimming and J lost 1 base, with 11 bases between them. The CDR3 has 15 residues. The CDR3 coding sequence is TGTGCCAGTAGTTGGACGGACAGAACTAATGAAAAACTGTTTTTT. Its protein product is CASSWTDRTNEKLFF. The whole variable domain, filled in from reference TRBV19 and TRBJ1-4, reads DGGITQSPKYLFRKEGQNVTLSCEQNLNHDAMYWYRQDPGQGLRLIYYSQIVNDFQKGDIAEGYSVSREKKESFPLTVTSAQKNPTAFYLCASSWTDRTNEKLFFGSGTQLSVL.

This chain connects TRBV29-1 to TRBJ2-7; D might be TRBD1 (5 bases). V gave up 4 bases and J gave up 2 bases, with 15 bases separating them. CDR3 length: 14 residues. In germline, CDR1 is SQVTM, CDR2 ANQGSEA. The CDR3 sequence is CSVVPGHHAYEQYF. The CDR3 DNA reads TGCAGCGTTGTGCCCGGACACCACGCCTACGAGCAGTACTTC.

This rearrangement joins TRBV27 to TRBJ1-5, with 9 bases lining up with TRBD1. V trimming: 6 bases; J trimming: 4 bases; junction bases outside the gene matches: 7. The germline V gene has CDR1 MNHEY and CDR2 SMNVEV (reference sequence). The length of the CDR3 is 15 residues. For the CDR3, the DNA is TGTGCCAGCAGACAAGAAGGGACAGGGAATCAGCCCCAGCATTTT. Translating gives CASRQEGTGNQPQHF.

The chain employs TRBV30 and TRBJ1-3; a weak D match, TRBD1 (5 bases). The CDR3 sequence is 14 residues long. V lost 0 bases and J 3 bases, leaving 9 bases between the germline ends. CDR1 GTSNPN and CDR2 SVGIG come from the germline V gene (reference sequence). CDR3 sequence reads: CAWSVSGLGNTIYF. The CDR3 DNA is TGTGCCTGGAGTGTTTCGGGACTTGGAAACACCATATATTTT. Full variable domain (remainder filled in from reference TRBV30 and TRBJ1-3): SQTIHQWPATLVQPVGSPLSLECTVEGTSNPNLYWYRQAAGRGLQLLFYSVGIGQISSEVPQNLSASRPQDRQFILSSKKLLLSDSGFYLCAWSVSGLGNTIYFGEGSWLTVV.

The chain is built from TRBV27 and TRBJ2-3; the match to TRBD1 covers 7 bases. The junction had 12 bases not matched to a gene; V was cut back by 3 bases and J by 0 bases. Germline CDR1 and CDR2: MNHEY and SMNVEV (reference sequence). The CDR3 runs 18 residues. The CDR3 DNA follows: TGTGCCAGCAGTTTGAGGGGGCCTCCTCCCTCTAGCACAGATACGCAGTATTTT. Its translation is CASSLRGPPPSSTDTQYF.

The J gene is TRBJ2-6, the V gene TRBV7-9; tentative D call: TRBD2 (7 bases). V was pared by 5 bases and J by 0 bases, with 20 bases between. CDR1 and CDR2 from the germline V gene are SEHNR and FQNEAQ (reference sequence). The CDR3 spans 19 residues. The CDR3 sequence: CASSPRGGGGLSGANVLTF. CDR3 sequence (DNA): TGTGCCAGCAGCCCAAGAGGGGGGGGCGGCCTCTCTGGGGCCAACGTCCTGACTTTC.

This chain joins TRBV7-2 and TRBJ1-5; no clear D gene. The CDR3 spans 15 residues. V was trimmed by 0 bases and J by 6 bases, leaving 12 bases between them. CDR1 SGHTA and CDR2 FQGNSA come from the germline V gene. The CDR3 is CASSLAAQVFQPQHF. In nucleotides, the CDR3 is TGTGCCAGCAGCTTAGCTGCCCAGGTGTTTCAGCCCCAGCATTTT.

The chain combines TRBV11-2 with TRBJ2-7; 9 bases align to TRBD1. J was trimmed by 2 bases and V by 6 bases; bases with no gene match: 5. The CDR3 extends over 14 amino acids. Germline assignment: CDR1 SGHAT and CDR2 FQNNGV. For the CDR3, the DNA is TGTGCCAGCAGAGCCGGGACAGGGCCCTACGAGCAGTACTTC. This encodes CASRAGTGPYEQYF. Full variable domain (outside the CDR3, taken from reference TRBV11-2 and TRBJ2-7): EAGVAQSPRYKIIEKRQSVAFWCNPISGHATLYWYQQILGQGPKLLIQFQNNGVVDDSQLPKDRFSAERLKGVDSTLKIQPAKLEDSAVYLCASRAGTGPYEQYFGPGTRLTVT.

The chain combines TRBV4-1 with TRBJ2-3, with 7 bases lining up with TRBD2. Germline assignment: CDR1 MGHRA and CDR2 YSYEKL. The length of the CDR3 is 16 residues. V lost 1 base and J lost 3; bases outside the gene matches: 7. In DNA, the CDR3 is TGCGCCAGCAGCCAAGTCATGGGGGGGGTAACAGATACGCAGTATTTT. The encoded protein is CASSQVMGGVTDTQYF.

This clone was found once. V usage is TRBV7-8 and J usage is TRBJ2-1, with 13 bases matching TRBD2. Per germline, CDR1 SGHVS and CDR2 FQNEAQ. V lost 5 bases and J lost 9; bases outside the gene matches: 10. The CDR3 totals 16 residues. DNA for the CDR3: TGTGCCAGCAGCGCACAACTAGCGGGGGGGAAGGGTGAGCAGTTCTTC. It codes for CASSAQLAGGKGEQFF.

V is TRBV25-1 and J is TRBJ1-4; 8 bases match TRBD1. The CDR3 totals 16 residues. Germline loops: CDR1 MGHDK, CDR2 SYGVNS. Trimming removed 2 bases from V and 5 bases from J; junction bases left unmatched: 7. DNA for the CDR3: TGTGCCAGCAGTGAACGATCGACAGGGGCAAATGAAAAACTGTTTTTT. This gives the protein CASSERSTGANEKLFF.

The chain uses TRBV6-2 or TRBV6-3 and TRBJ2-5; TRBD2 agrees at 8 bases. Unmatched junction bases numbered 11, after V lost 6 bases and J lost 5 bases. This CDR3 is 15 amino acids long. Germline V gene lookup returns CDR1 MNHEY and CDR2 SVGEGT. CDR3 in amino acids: CASSYSGTTRETQYF. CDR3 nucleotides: TGTGCCAGCAGCTATAGCGGGACCACTAGGGAGACCCAGTACTTC.

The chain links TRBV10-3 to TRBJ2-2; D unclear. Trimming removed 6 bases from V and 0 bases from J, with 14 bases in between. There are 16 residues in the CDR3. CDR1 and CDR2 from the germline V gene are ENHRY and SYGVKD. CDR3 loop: CAISLRAVANTGELFF. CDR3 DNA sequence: TGTGCCATCAGCCTCCGCGCGGTAGCGAACACCGGGGAGCTGTTTTTT.

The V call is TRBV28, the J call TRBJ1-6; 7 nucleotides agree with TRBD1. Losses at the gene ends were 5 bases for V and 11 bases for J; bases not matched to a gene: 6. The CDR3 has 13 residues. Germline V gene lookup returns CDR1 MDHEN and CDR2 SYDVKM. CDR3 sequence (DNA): TGTGCCAGCAGTCTGAGACAGGGAACACCCCTCCACTTT. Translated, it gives CASSLRQGTPLHF.

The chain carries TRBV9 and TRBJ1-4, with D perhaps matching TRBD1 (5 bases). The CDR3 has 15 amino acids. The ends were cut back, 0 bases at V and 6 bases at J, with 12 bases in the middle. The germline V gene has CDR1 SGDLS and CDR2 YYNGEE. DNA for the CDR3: TGTGCCAGCAGCGTAGATACAGGCGACCATGAAAAACTGTTTTTT. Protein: CASSVDTGDHEKLFF. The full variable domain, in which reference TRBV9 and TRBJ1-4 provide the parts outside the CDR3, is DSGVTQTPKHLITATGQRVTLRCSPRSGDLSVYWYQQSLDQGLQFLIQYYNGEERAKGNILERFSAQQFPDLHSELNLSSLELGDSALYFCASSVDTGDHEKLFFGSGTQLSVL.

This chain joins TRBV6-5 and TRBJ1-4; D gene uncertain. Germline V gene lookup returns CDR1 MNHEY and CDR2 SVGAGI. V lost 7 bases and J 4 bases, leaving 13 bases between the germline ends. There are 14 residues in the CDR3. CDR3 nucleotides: TGTGCCAGCATGGCGTCGGGTTTTAATGAAAAACTGTTTTTT. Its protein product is CASMASGFNEKLFF.

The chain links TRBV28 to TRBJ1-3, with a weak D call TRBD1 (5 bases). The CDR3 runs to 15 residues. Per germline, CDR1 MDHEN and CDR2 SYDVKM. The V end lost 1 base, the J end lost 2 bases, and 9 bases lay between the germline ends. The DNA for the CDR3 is TGTGCCAGCAGTTTATTGTCAGGGACTGGAAACACCATATATTTT. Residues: CASSLLSGTGNTIYF.

DNA for the CDR3: TGTGCCAGTAGTATAGCCGGACTACTAAATGAGCAGTTCTTC. Translated, it gives CASSIAGLLNEQFF. The chain employs TRBV19 and TRBJ2-1; perhaps TRBD2 as D (6 bases). Germline assignment: CDR1 LNHDA and CDR2 SQIVND (reference sequence). Trimming removed 1 base at V and 7 bases at J, with 11 bases between. This CDR3 region has 14 residues.

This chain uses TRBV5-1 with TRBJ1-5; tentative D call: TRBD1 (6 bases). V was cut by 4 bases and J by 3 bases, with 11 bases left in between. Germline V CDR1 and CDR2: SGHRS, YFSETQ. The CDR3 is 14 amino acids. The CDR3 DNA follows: TGCGCCAGCAGCCCGGACAGCTACAATCAGCCCCAGCATTTT. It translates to CASSPDSYNQPQHF.

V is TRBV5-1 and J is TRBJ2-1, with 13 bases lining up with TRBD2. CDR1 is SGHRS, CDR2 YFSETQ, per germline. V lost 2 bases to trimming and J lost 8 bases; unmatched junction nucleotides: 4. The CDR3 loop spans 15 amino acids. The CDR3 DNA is TGCGCCAGCAGCTTAAGGACTAGCGGGGGCTATGAGCAGTTCTTC. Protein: CASSLRTSGGYEQFF.